This TCR beta chain originates from a study of blood T cells in healthy people across ages. Study-level points and caveats: Observed TCR beta diversity per million T cells went down as age went up. This fall followed a roughly linear course with age. No one knew whether donors had CMV, which possibly confounded expanded clonotype changes. The diversity estimates, figures obtained from one million T cells, were considered underestimates.

Trimming took 5 bases from V and 3 from J, leaving 11 bases between them. Germline values: CDR1 SGHVS, CDR2 FQNEAQ. The CDR3 extends over 14 amino acids. A single count supports this clonotype. Its antigen is unknown. A second about 7 to 12 cycle PCR used barcoded and J-beta primers. At least 2.5 million CDR3-containing paired-end reads were obtained per sample. MiXCR, applied by TCRdb to the 5' RACE reads, yields one record per CDR3 protein. Of under 2,000,000 distinct CDR3 sequences in the sample, 40% to 55% were seen once. Material: blood. The receptor was isolated from a woman between 35 and 50 years old in good health. This chain connects TRBV7-8 to TRBJ1-5; D is ambiguous. CDR3 nucleotides: TGTGCCAGCAGCGTCACAGATGACAATCAGCCCCAGCATTTT. It specifies CASSVTDDNQPQHF.